These 20 T cell receptor beta chains came from one sample sequenced in a study of blood T cell repertoires in COVID-19. The assay was immunoSEQ multiplex PCR, and TCRdb's table has in-frame clones only and misses some. The data hold 74,000 or so clones, with approximately 88% observed a single time. Sequencing input: peripheral blood. Receptors were obtained from a human donor in a cohort sampled during active COVID-19.

The rearrangement joins TRBV4-1 to TRBJ2-1; no reliable D call. The CDR3 runs 16 residues. The V gene lost 0 bases and the J gene lost 7 bases, with 16 bases spanning the gap. Per germline, CDR1 MGHRA and CDR2 YSYEKL. CDR3 in DNA: TGCGCCAGCAGCCAAGAAATAGCCTCGGGTAAAAATGAGCAGTTCTTC. It codes for CASSQEIASGKNEQFF.

V and J are TRBV27 and TRBJ1-2; 7 positions match TRBD1. The CDR3 covers 15 residues. V shed 5 bases and J 5 bases; nucleotides not matched to a gene: 11. CDR1 and CDR2 (germline): MNHEY, SMNVEV (reference sequence). The CDR3 spells CASSPTSTGLYGYTF. The CDR3 coding sequence is TGTGCCAGCAGTCCTACATCGACAGGGCTTTATGGCTACACCTTC.

The V call is TRBV5-1, the J call TRBJ1-5, with D perhaps matching TRBD1 (6 bases). In germline, CDR1 is SGHRS, CDR2 YFSETQ. V was trimmed by 3 bases and J by 7 bases, leaving 17 bases between them. The CDR3 is made up of 15 amino acids. The CDR3 spells CASSYQGPPDQPQHF. The CDR3 DNA reads TGCGCCAGCAGCTACCAGGGGCCTCCGGACCAGCCCCAGCATTTT.

V and J are TRBV6-6 and TRBJ2-3; a possible D gene is TRBD2 (5 bases). This CDR3 region has 13 residues. Trimming removed 6 bases at V and 2 bases at J, with 9 bases between. CDR1 MNHNY and CDR2 SVGAGI come from the germline V gene (reference sequence). As DNA, the CDR3 is TGTGCCAGCAGGGACTCCTACACAGATACGCAGTATTTT. It encodes CASRDSYTDTQYF.

V and J are TRBV7-9 and TRBJ1-1; 8 bases agree with TRBD1. With V trimmed by 5 bases and J by 3 bases, 5 bases remained unmatched. Germline loops: CDR1 SEHNR, CDR2 FQNEAQ (reference sequence). CDR3 length equals 14 residues. In DNA, the CDR3 is TGTGCCAGCAGCCAACTGGGACAGGACACTGAAGCTTTCTTT. This gives the protein CASSQLGQDTEAFF.

The chain couples TRBV7-3 to TRBJ1-1; 10 bases map to TRBD1. The germline V gene encodes CDR1 SGHTA and CDR2 FQGTGA. V shed 1 base and J 8 bases; nucleotides not matched to a gene: 19. CDR3 length equals 19 residues. The CDR3 region is CASSLRSESRDRGVTEAFF. The CDR3 DNA reads TGTGCCAGCAGCTTAAGGTCCGAAAGCCGGGACAGGGGAGTGACCGAAGCTTTCTTT. Combining the CDR3 with reference TRBV7-3 and TRBJ1-1 gives the whole variable domain GAGVSQTPSNKVTEKGKYVELRCDPISGHTALYWYRQSLGQGPEFLIYFQGTGAADDSGLPNDRFFAVRPEGSVSTLKIQRTERGDSAVYLCASSLRSESRDRGVTEAFFGQGTRLTVV.

The V and J genes are TRBV2 and TRBJ2-1; 7 bases map to TRBD2. The length of the CDR3 is 12 residues. Germline CDR1 reads SNHLY; CDR2 reads FYNNEI. The trim removed 3 bases at V and 9 bases at J, leaving 2 bases unmatched. DNA for the CDR3: TGTGCCAGCAGTGAGACGGGAGGTGAGCAGTTCTTC. Its protein product is CASSETGGEQFF.

The J gene is TRBJ1-1, the V gene TRBV6-5; tentatively, D is TRBD1 (5 bases). The CDR3 totals 14 residues. Germline loops: CDR1 MNHEY, CDR2 SVGAGI. V lost 7 bases and J lost 3, with 15 bases in between. For the CDR3, the DNA is TGTGCCAGCAAAAAGGGGAACACCCACACTGAAGCTTTCTTT. Translating gives CASKKGNTHTEAFF.

This chain links TRBV6-5 with TRBJ1-1; 7 nucleotides agree with TRBD1. This CDR3 comprises 14 residues. Germline values: CDR1 MNHEY, CDR2 SVGAGI. V dropped 6 bases and J dropped 6; count of bases not matched to a gene: 10. CDR3 sequence: CASRIYGQVSEAFF. CDR3 bases: TGTGCCAGCAGGATTTACGGACAGGTTTCTGAAGCTTTCTTT.

This clone was counted a few times. The rearrangement joins TRBV7-2 to TRBJ1-5; D possibly corresponds to TRBD1 (6 bases). V lost 5 bases and J lost 7, with 12 bases in between. The CDR3 sequence is 13 residues long. Germline loops: CDR1 SGHTA, CDR2 FQGNSA. DNA for the CDR3: TGTGCCAGCAGCCTAAACAGGGAGCAGCCCCAGCATTTT. Protein product: CASSLNREQPQHF.

The V and J genes are TRBV5-4 and TRBJ2-1; 10 positions agree with TRBD2. This CDR3 is built from 16 residues. After removal of 0 bases from V and 6 bases from J, the junction contained 6 bases not matched to a gene. CDR1 is SGHNT and CDR2 is YYREEE in the germline V gene (reference sequence). As DNA, the CDR3 is TGTGCCAGCAGCTTGGGGTTAGCGGGAGGAAGCAATGAGCAGTTCTTC. Translation: CASSLGLAGGSNEQFF.

J is TRBJ2-4 and V is TRBV4-3; possibly TRBD2 for D (6 bases). V lost 0 bases, J lost 0 bases, and 12 bases lay in between. Germline V gene lookup returns CDR1 LGHNA and CDR2 YSLEER. The CDR3 length is 17 residues. The CDR3 DNA reads as TGCGCCAGCAGCCAAGATAGGGGAGGACTAGCCAAAAACATTCAGTACTTC. Translation gives CASSQDRGGLAKNIQYF.

This clone has just one count. This chain uses TRBV9 with TRBJ1-1, with a possible D match to TRBD1 (6 bases). The CDR3 is 13 residues long. V shed 4 bases and J shed 10 bases, with 17 bases lying between them. The germline V gene has CDR1 SGDLS and CDR2 YYNGEE. In nucleotides, the CDR3 is TGTGCCAGCAGCCCAAAAGATACAGGGAGAGCTTTCTTT. Residues: CASSPKDTGRAFF.

The chain has TRBV19 and TRBJ2-1; 8 nucleotides agree with TRBD2. Germline CDR1 is LNHDA and CDR2 is SQIVND (reference sequence). The CDR3 contains 14 residues. Losses at the gene ends were 11 bases for V and 1 base for J; bases not matched to a gene: 7. The CDR3 DNA sequence: TGTGCCTCGAATAGCGGGGATTCCTACAATGAGCAGTTCTTC. Translating gives CASNSGDSYNEQFF.

This rearrangement joins TRBV7-2 to TRBJ1-1; 9 bases agree with TRBD1. Germline lookup yields CDR1 SGHTA and CDR2 FQGNSA. The CDR3 covers 15 residues. V shed 5 bases, J shed 0 bases, and the junction held 4 bases outside the gene matches. As DNA, the CDR3 is TGTGCCAGCAGCCGGGACAGGGTGTTGAACACTGAAGCTTTCTTT. Translated, it gives CASSRDRVLNTEAFF.

The chain employs TRBV7-9 and TRBJ2-5; TRBD1 matches at 8 bases. Unmatched junction bases numbered 11, after V lost 5 bases and J lost 6 bases. This CDR3 is 15 amino acids long. Looked up from germline, CDR1 is SEHNR and CDR2 is FQNEAQ (reference sequence). The CDR3 region is CASSRGWTGTQTQYF. Written as DNA, the CDR3 is TGTGCCAGCAGCCGAGGGTGGACAGGGACACAGACCCAGTACTTC.

J is TRBJ2-1 and V is TRBV30; the match to TRBD1 covers 8 bases. The germline gives CDR1 GTSNPN, CDR2 SVGIG (reference sequence). The CDR3 is 14 amino acids. J lost 7 bases, V lost 1 base, and 6 bases had no gene match. The CDR3 DNA reads TGTGCCTGGAGTGGACAGGGGCTTGTGAATGAGCAGTTCTTC. This gives the protein CAWSGQGLVNEQFF.

The gene calls are TRBV7-2 and TRBJ2-5; TRBD2 agrees at 11 bases. CDR1 is SGHTA, CDR2 FQGNSA, per germline. The CDR3 loop spans 14 amino acids. Losses at the gene ends were 7 bases for V and 6 bases for J; bases not matched to a gene: 7. DNA of the CDR3: TGTGCCAGCAAGCCTAGCGGGGGGACAAAGACCCAGTACTTC. Its translation: CASKPSGGTKTQYF.

The CDR3 spells CASSSLLAGGYNEQFF. CDR3 sequence (DNA): TGTGCCAGCAGCTCCTTACTAGCGGGGGGCTACAATGAGCAGTTCTTC. This rearrangement joins TRBV7-8 to TRBJ2-1; 12 positions match TRBD2. Germline CDR1 SGHVS, CDR2 FQNEAQ. The CDR3 length is 16 residues. After removal of 4 bases from V and 3 bases from J, the junction contained 4 bases not matched to a gene.

The V gene is TRBV2, the J gene TRBJ2-7, with a weak D call TRBD2 (5 bases). CDR3 size: 14 residues. V was clipped by 2 bases and J by 6 bases, with 14 bases between them. The V gene's germline CDR1 is SNHLY and CDR2 FYNNEI. CDR3 region: CASSERRDLGEQYF. The CDR3 bases are TGTGCCAGCAGTGAACGACGGGATCTAGGCGAGCAGTACTTC.